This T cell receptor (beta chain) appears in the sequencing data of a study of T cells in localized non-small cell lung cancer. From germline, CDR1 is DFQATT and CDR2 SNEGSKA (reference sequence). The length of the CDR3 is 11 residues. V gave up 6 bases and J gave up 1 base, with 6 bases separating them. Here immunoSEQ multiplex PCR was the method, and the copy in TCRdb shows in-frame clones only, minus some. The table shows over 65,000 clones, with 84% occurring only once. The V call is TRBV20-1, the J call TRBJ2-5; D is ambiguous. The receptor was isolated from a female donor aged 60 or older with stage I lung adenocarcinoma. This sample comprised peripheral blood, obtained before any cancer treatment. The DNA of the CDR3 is TGCAGTGCCCATTTCCAAGAGACCCAGTACTTC. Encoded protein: CSAHFQETQYF.